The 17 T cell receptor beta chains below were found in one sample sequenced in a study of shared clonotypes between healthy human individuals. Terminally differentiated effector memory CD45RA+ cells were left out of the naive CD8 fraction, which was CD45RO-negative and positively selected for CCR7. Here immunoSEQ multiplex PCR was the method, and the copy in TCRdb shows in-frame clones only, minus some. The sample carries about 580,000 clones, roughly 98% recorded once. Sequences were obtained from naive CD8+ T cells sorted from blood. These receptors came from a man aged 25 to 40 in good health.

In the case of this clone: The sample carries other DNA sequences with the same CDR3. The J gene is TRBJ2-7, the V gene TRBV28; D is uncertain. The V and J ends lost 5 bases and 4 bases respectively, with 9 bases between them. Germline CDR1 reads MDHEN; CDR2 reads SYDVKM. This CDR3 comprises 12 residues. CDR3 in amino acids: CASSPNTYEQYF. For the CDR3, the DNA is TGTGCCAGCAGTCCCAACACTTACGAGCAGTACTTC. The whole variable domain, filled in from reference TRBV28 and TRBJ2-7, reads DVKVTQSSRYLVKRTGEKVFLECVQDMDHENMFWYRQDPGLGLRLIYFSYDVKMKEKGDIPEGYSVSREKKERFSLILESASTNQTSMYLCASSPNTYEQYFGPGTRLTVT.

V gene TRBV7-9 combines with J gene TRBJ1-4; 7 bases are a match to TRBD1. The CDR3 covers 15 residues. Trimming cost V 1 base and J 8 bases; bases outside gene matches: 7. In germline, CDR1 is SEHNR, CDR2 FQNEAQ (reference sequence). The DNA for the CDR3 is TGTGCCAGCAGCTTAGGCGGAGGGGGCGACGAAAAACTGTTTTTT. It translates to CASSLGGGGDEKLFF.

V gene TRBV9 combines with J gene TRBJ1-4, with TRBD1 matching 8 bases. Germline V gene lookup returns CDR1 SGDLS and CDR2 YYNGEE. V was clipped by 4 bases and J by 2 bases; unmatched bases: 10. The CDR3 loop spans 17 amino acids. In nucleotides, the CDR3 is TGTGCCAGCAGCCCAAGGACAGGGAACCCCACTAATGAAAAACTGTTTTTT. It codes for CASSPRTGNPTNEKLFF.

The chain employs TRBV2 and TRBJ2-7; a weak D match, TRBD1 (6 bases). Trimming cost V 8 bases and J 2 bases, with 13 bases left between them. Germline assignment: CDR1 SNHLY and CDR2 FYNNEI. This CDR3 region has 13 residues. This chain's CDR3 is CASPGQPPYEQYF. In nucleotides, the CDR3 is TGTGCCAGCCCGGGACAACCCCCCTACGAGCAGTACTTC.

The CDR3: CASSFGTGPYEQYF. As DNA, the CDR3 is TGTGCCAGCAGCTTCGGGACGGGGCCCTACGAGCAGTACTTC. V usage is TRBV5-6 and J usage is TRBJ2-7, with D tentatively TRBD1 or TRBD2 (5 bases each). Trimming removed 2 bases at V and 2 bases at J, with 11 bases between. The CDR3 loop spans 14 amino acids. Per germline, CDR1 SGHDT and CDR2 YYEEEE.

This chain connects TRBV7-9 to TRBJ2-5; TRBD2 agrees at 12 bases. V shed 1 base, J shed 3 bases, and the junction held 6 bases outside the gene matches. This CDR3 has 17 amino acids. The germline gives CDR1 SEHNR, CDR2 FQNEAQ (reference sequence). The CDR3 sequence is CASSLVLAGGLEETQYF. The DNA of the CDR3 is TGTGCCAGCAGCTTAGTGCTAGCGGGAGGGCTAGAAGAGACCCAGTACTTC.

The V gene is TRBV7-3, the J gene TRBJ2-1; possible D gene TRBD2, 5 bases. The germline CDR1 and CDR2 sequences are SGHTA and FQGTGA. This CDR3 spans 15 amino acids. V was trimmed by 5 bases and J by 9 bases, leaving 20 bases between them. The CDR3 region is CASSPDPRTVGEQFF. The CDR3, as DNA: TGTGCCAGCAGCCCGGATCCAAGGACTGTGGGTGAGCAGTTCTTC.

CDR3 DNA: TGTGCCAGCAGTTTCGGCACGGGACCGAAAGTTTCCCAGACCGGGGAGCTGTTTTTT. It encodes CASSFGTGPKVSQTGELFF. V usage is TRBV28 and J usage is TRBJ2-2, with D perhaps assigned TRBD1 or TRBD2 (5 bases each). The CDR3 length is 19 residues. Germline values: CDR1 MDHEN, CDR2 SYDVKM. V was trimmed by 3 bases and J by 5 bases, leaving 25 bases between them.

In nucleotides, the CDR3 is TGTGCCAGCAGTGAACGGGGACAGGGGCTAGTTCCCACATCTGGAAACACCATATATTTT. Protein product: CASSERGQGLVPTSGNTIYF. The chain carries TRBV2 and TRBJ1-3; TRBD1 agrees at 10 bases. Germline V CDR1 and CDR2: SNHLY, FYNNEI. V lost 2 bases to trimming and J lost 1 base; unmatched junction nucleotides: 14. This CDR3 has 20 residues.

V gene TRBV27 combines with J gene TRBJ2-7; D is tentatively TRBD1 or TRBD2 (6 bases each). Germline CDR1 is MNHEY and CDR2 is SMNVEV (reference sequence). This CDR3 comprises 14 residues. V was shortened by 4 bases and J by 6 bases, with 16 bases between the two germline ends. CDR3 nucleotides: TGTGCCAGCAGTTCGGGGGCGCGGGGTCTCGAGCAGTACTTC. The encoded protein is CASSSGARGLEQYF.

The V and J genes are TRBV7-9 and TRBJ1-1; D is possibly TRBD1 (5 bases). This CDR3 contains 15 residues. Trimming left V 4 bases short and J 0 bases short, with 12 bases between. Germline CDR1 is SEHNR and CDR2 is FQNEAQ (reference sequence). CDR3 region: CASSSRQSLNTEAFF. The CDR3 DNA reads TGTGCCAGCAGCTCGAGACAGTCTTTGAACACTGAAGCTTTCTTT.

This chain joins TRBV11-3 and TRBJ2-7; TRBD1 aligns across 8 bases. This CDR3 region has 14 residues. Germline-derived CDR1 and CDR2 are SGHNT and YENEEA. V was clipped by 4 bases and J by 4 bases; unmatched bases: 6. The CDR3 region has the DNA TGTGCCAGCAGCTCAACCGGGACAGGATACGAGCAGTACTTC. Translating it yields CASSSTGTGYEQYF.

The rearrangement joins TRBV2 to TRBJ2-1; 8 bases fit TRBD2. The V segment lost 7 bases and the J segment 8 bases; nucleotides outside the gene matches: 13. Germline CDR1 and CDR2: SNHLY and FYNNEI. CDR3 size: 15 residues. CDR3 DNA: TGTGCCAGCAAGGGGGGTGGGACTAGATGGTATGAGCAGTTCTTC. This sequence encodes CASKGGGTRWYEQFF. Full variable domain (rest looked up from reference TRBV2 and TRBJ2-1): EPEVTQTPSHQVTQMGQEVILRCVPISNHLYFYWYRQILGQKVEFLVSFYNNEISEKSEIFDDQFSVERPDGSNFTLKIRSTKLEDSAMYFCASKGGGTRWYEQFFGPGTRLTVL.

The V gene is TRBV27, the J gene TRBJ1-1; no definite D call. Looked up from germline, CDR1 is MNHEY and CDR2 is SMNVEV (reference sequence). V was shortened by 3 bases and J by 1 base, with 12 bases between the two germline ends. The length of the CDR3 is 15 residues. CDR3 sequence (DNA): TGTGCCAGCAGTTTGGTGAGGGTAACGAACACTGAAGCTTTCTTT. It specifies CASSLVRVTNTEAFF.

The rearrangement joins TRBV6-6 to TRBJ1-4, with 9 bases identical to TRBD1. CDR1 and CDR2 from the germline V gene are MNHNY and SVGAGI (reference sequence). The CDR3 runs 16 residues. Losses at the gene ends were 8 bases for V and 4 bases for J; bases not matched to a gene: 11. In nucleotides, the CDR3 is TGTGCCAGCGTAATTGAGCCGGGACAGGGTAATGAAAAACTGTTTTTT. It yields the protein CASVIEPGQGNEKLFF.

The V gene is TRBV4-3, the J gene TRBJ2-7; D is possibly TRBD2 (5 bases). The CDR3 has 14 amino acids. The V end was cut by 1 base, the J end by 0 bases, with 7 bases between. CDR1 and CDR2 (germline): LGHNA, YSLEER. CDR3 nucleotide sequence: TGCGCCAGCAGCCAAGCAACTAGCTCCTACGAGCAGTACTTC. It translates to CASSQATSSYEQYF.

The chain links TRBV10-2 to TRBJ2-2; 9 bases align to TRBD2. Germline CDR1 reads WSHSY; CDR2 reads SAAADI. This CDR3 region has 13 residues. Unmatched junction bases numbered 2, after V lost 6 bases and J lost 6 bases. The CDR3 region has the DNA TGCGCCAGCAGGTTAGCGGGAGCCGGGGAGCTGTTTTTT. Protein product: CASRLAGAGELFF.